The 6 T cell receptor beta chains given below trace back to one sample, sequenced in a study of shared clonotypes between healthy human individuals. Produced via immunoSEQ multiplex PCR; TCRdb's table is partial and in-frame only. The repertoire holds over 1.5 million clones, with 95% to 99% as singletons. Source material: naive CD4+ T cells sorted from blood. The subset: CD45RA+ positively selected. These receptors were collected from a man aged 25 to 40 in good health.

The chain couples TRBV28 to TRBJ2-1; 8 bases fit TRBD2. Trimming took 7 bases from V and 7 from J; bases not matched to a gene: 9. This CDR3 region has 14 residues. Germline CDR1 is MDHEN and CDR2 is SYDVKM. For the CDR3, the DNA is TGTGCCAGCAAGCGGGAGTCGTTCGAGAATGAGCAGTTCTTC. Protein: CASKRESFENEQFF.

J is TRBJ2-7 and V is TRBV10-3, with TRBD1 matching over 7 bases. Trimming took 6 bases from V and 3 from J; bases not matched to a gene: 8. This CDR3 is built from 14 residues. Germline V CDR1 and CDR2: ENHRY, SYGVKD. The CDR3 loop is CAIREQGRGYEQYF. The CDR3 DNA is TGTGCCATCAGGGAACAGGGGAGAGGCTACGAGCAGTACTTC.

The chain carries TRBV2 and TRBJ2-2, with 16 bases fitting TRBD2. This CDR3 is 16 amino acids long. The junction had 2 bases not matched to a gene; V was cut back by 7 bases and J by 3 bases. CDR1 and CDR2 from the germline V gene are SNHLY and FYNNEI. The CDR3 region has the DNA TGTGCCAGCACCGGGACTAGCGGGAGGGACACCGGGGAGCTGTTTTTT. Translated: CASTGTSGRDTGELFF.

This sequence joins TRBV28 and TRBJ1-1, with D possibly being TRBD1 (5 bases). This CDR3 has 16 residues. The V and J ends lost 4 bases and 0 bases respectively, with 15 bases between them. Germline CDR1 reads MDHEN; CDR2 reads SYDVKM. CDR3 residues: CASSSLRGRMNTEAFF. The CDR3 region has the DNA TGTGCCAGCAGTTCCCTCCGGGGACGAATGAACACTGAAGCTTTCTTT.

The rearrangement links TRBV18 to TRBJ1-4; possible D gene TRBD1, 6 bases. Germline loops: CDR1 KGHSH, CDR2 LQKENI. Trimming removed 3 bases from V and 7 bases from J, with 15 bases in between. This CDR3 has 15 amino acids. CDR3 residues: CASSPPTGMGEKLFF. CDR3 DNA sequence: TGTGCCAGCTCACCGCCAACAGGGATGGGTGAAAAACTGTTTTTT.

This chain links TRBV7-9 with TRBJ2-7, with D tentatively TRBD2 (5 bases). This CDR3 has 13 residues. Germline V gene data show CDR1 as SEHNR and CDR2 as FQNEAQ (reference sequence). V was trimmed by 4 bases and J by 4 bases, leaving 11 bases between them. CDR3 in DNA: TGTGCCAGCAGCTCGGCGGGTGAGTACGAGCAGTACTTC. As protein: CASSSAGEYEQYF. Full variable domain (remainder filled in from reference TRBV7-9 and TRBJ2-7): DTGVSQNPRHKITKRGQNVTFRCDPISEHNRLYWYRQTLGQGPEFLTYFQNEAQLEKSRLLSDRFSAERPKGSFSTLEIQRTEQGDSAMYLCASSSAGEYEQYFGPGTRLTVT.